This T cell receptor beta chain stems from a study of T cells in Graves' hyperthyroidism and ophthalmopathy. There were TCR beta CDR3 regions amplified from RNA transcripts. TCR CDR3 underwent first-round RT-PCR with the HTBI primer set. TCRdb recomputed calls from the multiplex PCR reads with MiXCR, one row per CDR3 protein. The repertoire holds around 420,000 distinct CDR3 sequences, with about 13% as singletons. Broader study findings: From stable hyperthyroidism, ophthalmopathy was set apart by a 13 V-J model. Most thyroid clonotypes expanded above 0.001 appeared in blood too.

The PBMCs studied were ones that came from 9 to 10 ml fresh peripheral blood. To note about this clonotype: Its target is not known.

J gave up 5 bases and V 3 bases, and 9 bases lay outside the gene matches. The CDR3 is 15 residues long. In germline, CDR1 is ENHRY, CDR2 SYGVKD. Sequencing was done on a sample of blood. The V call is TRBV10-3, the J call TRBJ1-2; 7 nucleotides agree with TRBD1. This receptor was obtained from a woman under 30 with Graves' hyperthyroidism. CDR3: CAISEQGPLGYGYTF. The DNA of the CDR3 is TGTGCCATCAGTGAACAGGGGCCCCTCGGGTATGGCTACACCTTC.